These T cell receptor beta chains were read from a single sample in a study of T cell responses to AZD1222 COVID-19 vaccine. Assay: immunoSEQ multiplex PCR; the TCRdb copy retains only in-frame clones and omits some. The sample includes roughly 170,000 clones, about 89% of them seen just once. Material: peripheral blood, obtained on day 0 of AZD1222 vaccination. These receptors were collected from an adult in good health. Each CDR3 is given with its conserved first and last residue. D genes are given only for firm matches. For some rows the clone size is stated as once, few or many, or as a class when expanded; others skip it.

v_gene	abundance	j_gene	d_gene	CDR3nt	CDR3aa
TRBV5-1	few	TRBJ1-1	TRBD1	TGCGCCAGCAGCTCTTACAGGGGTATGAACACTGAAGCTTTCTTT	CASSSYRGMNTEAFF
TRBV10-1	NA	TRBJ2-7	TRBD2	TGCGCCAGCAGTGCTCGGACTAGCGTCAACGAGCAGTACTTC	CASSARTSVNEQYF
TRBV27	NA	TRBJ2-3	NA	TGTGCCAGCAGTGATGGTAATGCAGATACGCAGTATTTT	CASSDGNADTQYF
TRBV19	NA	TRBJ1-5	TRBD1	TGTGCCAGTAGCCGGGTAGGGGGCGCGGGCAATCAGCCCCAGCATTTT	CASSRVGGAGNQPQHF
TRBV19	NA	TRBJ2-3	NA	TGTGCCAGTACCCTGTCGACTCCAGACGATACGCAGTATTTT	CASTLSTPDDTQYF
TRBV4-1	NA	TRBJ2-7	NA	TGCGCCAGCAGCCAACTCGAAAGGGGACCCTACGAGCAGTACTTC	CASSQLERGPYEQYF
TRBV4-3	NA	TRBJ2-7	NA	TGCGCCAGCAGCCAAGGCAGGGACTCAAGTTACGAGCAGTACTTC	CASSQGRDSSYEQYF
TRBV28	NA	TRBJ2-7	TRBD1	TGTGCCAGCAGTGACTACGACAGGGGGTCCTTTTACGAGCAGTACTTC	CASSDYDRGSFYEQYF
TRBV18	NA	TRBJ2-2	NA	TGTGCCAGCTCAACACAGACTAACAGGGACACCGGGGAGCTGTTTTTT	CASSTQTNRDTGELFF
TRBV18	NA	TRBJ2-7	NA	TGTGCCAGCTCACCCCTTGAACAGTGGTACGAGCAGTACTTC	CASSPLEQWYEQYF
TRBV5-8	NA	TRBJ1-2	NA	TGTGCCAGCAGCTTCAGGGGCTATGGCTACACCTTC	CASSFRGYGYTF
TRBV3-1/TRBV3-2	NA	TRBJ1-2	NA	TGTGCCAGCAGCCCACATCCAGGTTTAGCTAACTATGGCTACACCTTC	CASSPHPGLANYGYTF
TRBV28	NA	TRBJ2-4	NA	TGTGCCAGCACTCCCGACAGTGGCTGGACGGGGGACATTCAGTACTTC	CASTPDSGWTGDIQYF
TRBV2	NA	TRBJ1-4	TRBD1	TGTGCCAGCAGCCGCGACGGCAGGGACAGGGAAAAACTGTTTTTT	CASSRDGRDREKLFF
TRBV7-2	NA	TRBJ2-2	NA	TGTGCCAGCAGCTTAAGGCTTACCGGGGAGCTGTTTTTT	CASSLRLTGELFF
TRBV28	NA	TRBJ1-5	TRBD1	TGTGCCAGCAGTCCCCCGGGACAGGGATGGGGTCAGCCCCAGCATTTT	CASSPPGQGWGQPQHF
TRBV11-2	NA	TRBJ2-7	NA	TGTGCCAGCAGTTGGAGACTCTCCTACGAGCAGTACTTC	CASSWRLSYEQYF
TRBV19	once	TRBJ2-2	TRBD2	TGTGCTTCCTCTCCCACTAGCGGGAGTAGTAGGTCGAGCACCGGGGAGCTGTTTTTT	CASSPTSGSSRSSTGELFF
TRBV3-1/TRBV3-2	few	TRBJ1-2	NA	TGTGCCAGCAGCCCTGTACCGGGACGGAATTACTATGGCTACACCTTC	CASSPVPGRNYYGYTF
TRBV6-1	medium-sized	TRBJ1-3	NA	TGTGCCAGCAGTGAGTCCGCGGGCTCTGGAAACACCATATATTTT	CASSESAGSGNTIYF
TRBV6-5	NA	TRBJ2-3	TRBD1	TGTGCCAGCAGTTACGGGACAGGGGGTAATACGCAGTATTTT	CASSYGTGGNTQYF
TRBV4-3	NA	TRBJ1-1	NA	TGCGCCAGCAGCCAAGGAGGACCGAGTGAAGCTTTCTTT	CASSQGGPSEAFF
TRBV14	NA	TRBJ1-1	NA	TGTGCCAGCAGCCTAGTCGGGGGCGCGGCGCCTGAAGCTTTCTTT	CASSLVGGAAPEAFF